This TCR beta chain comes out of a study of T cell repertoires in cytomegalovirus infection. Whole-study context: Recently identified HLA-C-restricted CMV epitopes were among the peptides used. The public TCR beta signatures pointed to both CMV infection and matching HLA type.

TCRdb independently ran MiXCR on the reads; one entry per CDR3 protein. The table records approximately 600,000 distinct CDR3 sequences, roughly 42% of them present only once. Germline CDR1 reads SGHTA; CDR2 reads FQGNSA. CDR3 length equals 13 residues. V dropped 4 bases and J dropped 9 bases, with 10 bases sitting between them. This clonotype was picked up many times. The antigen is not known. This clonotype originated in a human donor in good health (CMV status not recorded). Some clones in this sample may be carry-over from other donors' samples. This specimen consisted of cultured PBMCs, obtained from culture after CMV antigen stimulation. This chain uses TRBV7-2 with TRBJ1-6, with D possibly TRBD1 on 5 matching bases. The CDR3: CASSSQGGSPLHF. In nucleotides, the CDR3 is TGTGCCAGCAGCTCCCAGGGTGGTTCACCCCTCCACTTT.